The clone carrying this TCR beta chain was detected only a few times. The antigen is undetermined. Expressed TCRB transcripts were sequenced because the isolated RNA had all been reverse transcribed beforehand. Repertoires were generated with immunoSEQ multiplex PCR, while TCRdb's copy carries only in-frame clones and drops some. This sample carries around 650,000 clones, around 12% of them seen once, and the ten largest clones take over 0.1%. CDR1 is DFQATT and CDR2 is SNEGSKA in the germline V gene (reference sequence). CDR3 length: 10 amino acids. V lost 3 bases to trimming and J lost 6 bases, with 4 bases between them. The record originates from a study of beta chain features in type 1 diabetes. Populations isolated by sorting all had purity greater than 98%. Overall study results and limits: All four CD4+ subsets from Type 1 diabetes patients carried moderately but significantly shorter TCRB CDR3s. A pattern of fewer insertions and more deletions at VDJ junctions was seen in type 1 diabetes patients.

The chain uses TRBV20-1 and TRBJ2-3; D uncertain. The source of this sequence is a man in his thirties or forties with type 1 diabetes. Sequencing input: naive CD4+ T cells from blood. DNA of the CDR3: TGCAGTGCTAGCGTGGATACGCAGTATTTT. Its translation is CSASVDTQYF.